The rows below give T cell receptor beta chains drawn from one sample of a study of blood T cell repertoires in COVID-19. The repertoire was sequenced with immunoSEQ multiplex PCR; TCRdb's copy has only in-frame clones and lacks some. Of about 210,000 clones listed, approximately 90% are singletons. Sequencing was carried out using peripheral blood. Receptors were obtained from a man aged 25-45 years with acute or convalescent COVID-19. The CDR3 runs from the conserved cysteine through the conserved F or W. Fields, in order: CDR3 length, D gene, J gene, V gene, clone size, CDR3 protein, CDR3 DNA. The D gene is left open where the match is weak. Expanded clones get a size class; other rows say once, few or many, or leave the size out.

14 NA TRBJ2-2 TRBV11-2 NA CASSFGGPAGELFF TGTGCCAGCAGCTTCGGAGGGCCTGCCGGGGAGCTGTTTTTT
13 TRBD1 TRBJ1-5 TRBV24-1 once CATSRGFNQPQHF TGTGCCACCAGCAGGGGGTTCAATCAGCCCCAGCATTTT
20 TRBD1 TRBJ1-4 TRBV6-6 NA CASSPWAPGQGPLVDEKLFF TGTGCCAGCAGTCCTTGGGCCCCGGGACAGGGGCCGTTAGTAGATGAAAAACTGTTTTTT
14 NA TRBJ1-2 TRBV28 NA CASSIPQGFYGYTF TGTGCCAGCAGTATCCCTCAGGGGTTTTATGGCTACACCTTC
16 TRBD2 TRBJ2-1 TRBV25-1 NA CASSPPSSGSYNEQFF TGTGCCAGCAGTCCACCGTCTAGCGGGAGTTACAATGAGCAGTTCTTC
15 NA TRBJ2-7 TRBV6-5 NA CASSPGDSQIYEQYF TGTGCCAGCAGCCCGGGTGACTCGCAGATCTACGAGCAGTACTTC
16 TRBD1 TRBJ2-3 TRBV9 NA CASSSSGTGGADTQYF TGTGCCAGCAGCTCATCCGGGACAGGGGGCGCAGATACGCAGTATTTT
16 NA TRBJ2-1 TRBV18 NA CASSPLRTDPYNEQFF TGTGCCAGCTCACCACTGAGGACAGATCCCTACAATGAGCAGTTCTTC
15 NA TRBJ2-7 TRBV6-1 NA CASSEGHYPSYEQYF TGTGCCAGCAGTGAAGGTCACTACCCCTCCTACGAGCAGTACTTC
15 TRBD1 TRBJ1-2 TRBV11-3 NA CASSLRQGAKYGYTF TGTGCCAGCAGCTTAAGACAGGGGGCAAAATATGGCTACACCTTC
13 NA TRBJ1-5 TRBV19 NA CASSIRGNQPQHF TGTGCCAGTAGTATACGTGGCAATCAGCCCCAGCATTTT